This T cell receptor beta chain was captured in a study of control samples from healthy donors and cancer patients. The table came from immunoSEQ multiplex PCR; TCRdb's copy has only in-frame clones and leaves some out. The repertoire holds 84,000 or so clones, with roughly 89% as singletons. Per the germline V gene, CDR1 is LNHDA and CDR2 is SQIVND (reference sequence). This CDR3 has 13 amino acids. Trimming cost V 3 bases and J 8 bases, with 10 bases left between them. The sequencing input was blood. The chain couples TRBV19 to TRBJ2-2, with D possibly TRBD2 on 5 matching bases. The sequence derives from a man between 45 and 60 years old in good health. In DNA, the CDR3 is TGTGCCAGTAGTATCACGGGAAGAGGGGAGCTGTTTTTT. Translated: CASSITGRGELFF.